This passage covers 32 T cell receptor beta chains from one sample sequenced in a study of blood T cell repertoires in COVID-19. The assay was immunoSEQ multiplex PCR, and TCRdb's table has in-frame clones only and misses some. The sample includes about 270,000 clones, approximately 90% seen only once; the top ten take about 4%. Sequenced material: PBMCs or T cells enriched from blood (not recorded which). Every receptor here comes from a woman younger than 45 with acute COVID-19.

The chain uses TRBV6-5 and TRBJ2-2; 8 bases match TRBD2. CDR1 MNHEY and CDR2 SVGAGI come from the germline V gene. Germline trimming cut 7 bases from V and 5 bases from J; bases unmatched to any gene: 3. CDR3 size: 13 residues. CDR3 nucleotides: TGTGCCAGCAATCAGCGGGGGACCGGGGAGCTGTTTTTT. Its protein is CASNQRGTGELFF.

This clone appeared a few times. DNA of the CDR3: TGTGCCAGCAGCCCGGGACAGAGATTCGGAACGGAGCAGTTCTTC. Translated, it gives CASSPGQRFGTEQFF. This rearrangement joins TRBV27 to TRBJ2-1, with 7 bases matching TRBD1. Trimming at V came to 6 bases and at J to 10 bases, leaving 15 bases not matched to a gene. Germline CDR1 is MNHEY and CDR2 is SMNVEV (reference sequence). The CDR3 extends over 15 amino acids.

The chain is built from TRBV2 and TRBJ2-1, with 7 bases lining up with TRBD1. The CDR3 consists of 15 residues. Germline values: CDR1 SNHLY, CDR2 FYNNEI. Trimming removed 8 bases from V and 7 bases from J; junction bases left unmatched: 14. This CDR3 is CASREQDRVRNEQFF. Written as DNA, the CDR3 is TGTGCCAGCCGGGAACAAGACAGGGTAAGAAATGAGCAGTTCTTC.

This chain connects TRBV28 to TRBJ1-1, with D hard to call. The germline V and J ends were trimmed by 5 bases and 0 bases, with 7 bases remaining between them. This CDR3 spans 13 amino acids. Looked up from germline, CDR1 is MDHEN and CDR2 is SYDVKM. CDR3 sequence reads: CASSTPMNTEAFF. The CDR3 coding sequence is TGTGCCAGCAGTACACCAATGAACACTGAAGCTTTCTTT.

The rearrangement uses TRBV19 and TRBJ2-1; TRBD2 aligns across 11 bases. Unmatched junction bases numbered 5, after V lost 4 bases and J lost 3 bases. Per the germline V gene, CDR1 is LNHDA and CDR2 is SQIVND (reference sequence). The CDR3 sequence is 16 residues long. CDR3 in DNA: TGTGCCAGTAGTAAGAGGGGACTAGCGGACTACAATGAGCAGTTCTTC. It yields the protein CASSKRGLADYNEQFF.

The chain joins TRBV4-1 to TRBJ2-7; D perhaps matches TRBD2 (5 bases). CDR1 is MGHRA and CDR2 is YSYEKL in the germline V gene. Trimming removed 0 bases at V and 2 bases at J, with 8 bases between. The CDR3 runs 14 residues. CDR3 protein: CASSQETRTYEQYF. The CDR3 DNA follows: TGCGCCAGCAGCCAAGAAACTAGAACCTACGAGCAGTACTTC.

This chain uses TRBV5-1 with TRBJ1-4; D is unresolved. The CDR3 length is 13 residues. Deletions cut 4 bases from V and 4 bases from J, with 8 bases between. The germline CDR1 and CDR2 sequences are SGHRS and YFSETQ. The CDR3 coding sequence is TGCGCCAGCAGCCGAGAAGATAATGAAAAACTGTTTTTT. Its translation: CASSREDNEKLFF. The full variable domain, with the rest looked up from reference TRBV5-1 and TRBJ1-4, is KAGVTQTPRYLIKTRGQQVTLSCSPISGHRSVSWYQQTPGQGLQFLFEYFSETQRNKGNFPGRFSGRQFSNSRSEMNVSTLELGDSALYLCASSREDNEKLFFGSGTQLSVL.

The gene calls are TRBV4-1 and TRBJ1-1; D uncertain. This CDR3 region has 13 residues. Germline-derived CDR1 and CDR2 are MGHRA and YSYEKL. V lost 1 base and J 6 bases, leaving 9 bases between the germline ends. The CDR3 DNA sequence: TGCGCCAGCAGCCAAGTTGGGAGGGCTGAAGCTTTCTTT. This translates into CASSQVGRAEAFF.

Turning to this clone: The same CDR3 also results from other DNA sequences found in this sample. The rearrangement uses TRBV27 and TRBJ2-7; 10 bases match TRBD2. This CDR3 region has 15 residues. Germline V gene data show CDR1 as MNHEY and CDR2 as SMNVEV (reference sequence). Losses at the gene ends were 4 bases for V and 0 bases for J; bases not matched to a gene: 3. CDR3 loop: CASSSLAGVSYEQYF. The CDR3 DNA reads TGTGCCAGCAGTTCCCTAGCGGGAGTCTCCTACGAGCAGTACTTC.

The chain employs TRBV19 and TRBJ1-2, with D possibly matching TRBD1 (5 bases). Germline V gene sequence: CDR1 LNHDA, CDR2 SQIVND (reference sequence). The CDR3 covers 14 residues. Trimming removed 6 bases from V and 4 bases from J, with 15 bases in between. CDR3 sequence: CASRGPGPLYGYTF. The CDR3 DNA is TGTGCCAGTAGGGGGCCCGGGCCCCTCTATGGCTACACCTTC.

V usage is TRBV5-4 and J usage is TRBJ2-7, with D possibly being TRBD2 (5 bases). Germline lookup yields CDR1 SGHNT and CDR2 YYREEE (reference sequence). The CDR3 is 12 residues long. V lost 3 bases and J lost 4, with 8 bases in between. The CDR3, as DNA: TGTGCCAGCAGCTCGGACTTATACGAGCAGTACTTC. Its translation: CASSSDLYEQYF.

The CDR3 bases are TGTGCCAGCAGTTCAGGACAGGCATCTAACTATGGCTACACCTTC. Its translation is CASSSGQASNYGYTF. V and J are TRBV28 and TRBJ1-2; 7 bases map to TRBD1. The CDR3 runs to 15 residues. The germline V gene has CDR1 MDHEN and CDR2 SYDVKM. After removal of 4 bases from V and 0 bases from J, the junction contained 5 bases not matched to a gene.

The V call is TRBV28, the J call TRBJ2-7; TRBD1 matches 9 bases. The CDR3 is made up of 14 amino acids. With V trimmed by 2 bases and J by 3 bases, 2 bases remained unmatched. Germline CDR1 MDHEN, CDR2 SYDVKM. As DNA, the CDR3 is TGTGCCAGCAGTTTACGGGACAGGGACTACGAGCAGTACTTC. Protein product: CASSLRDRDYEQYF.

The chain carries TRBV28 and TRBJ1-5, with 8 positions matching TRBD1. Looked up from germline, CDR1 is MDHEN and CDR2 is SYDVKM. The CDR3 runs 14 residues. Trimming cost V 6 bases and J 5 bases; bases outside gene matches: 6. The CDR3 nucleotides read TGTGCCAGCAGCAACCGGGACAGGTATCAGCCCCAGCATTTT. Residues: CASSNRDRYQPQHF.

This chain joins TRBV5-1 and TRBJ2-7, with 13 bases that match TRBD2. Per germline, CDR1 SGHRS and CDR2 YFSETQ. The ends lost 2 bases at V and 5 bases at J; junction bases unmatched: 4. The CDR3 is 15 residues long. CDR3 residues: CASSFGTSGTDEQYF. The CDR3 DNA follows: TGCGCCAGCAGCTTTGGGACTAGCGGGACCGACGAGCAGTACTTC.

The chain has TRBV21-1 and TRBJ2-2; TRBD2, the table's D call, was not compared with the DNA. TRBV21-1 constitutes a pseudogene. The CDR3 is made up of 13 amino acids. The CDR3 coding sequence is TGTGCCAGCAGCAAAGGAGAGTACGGGGAGCTGTTTTTT. Its protein is CASSKGEYGELFF.

The CDR3 DNA sequence: TGTGCCAGCTCAAACCGGGACATCGACTCTGGGGCCAACGTCCTGACTTTC. Translated: CASSNRDIDSGANVLTF. V gene TRBV18 combines with J gene TRBJ2-6; TRBD1 is a possible D gene (6 bases). The CDR3 is made up of 17 amino acids. In germline, CDR1 is KGHSH, CDR2 LQKENI. The V end was cut by 5 bases, the J end by 0 bases, with 14 bases between.

The CDR3: CASSEGGGWGYTF. The CDR3 coding sequence is TGTGCCAGCAGTGAAGGGGGCGGATGGGGCTACACCTTC. V and J are TRBV2 and TRBJ1-2; possibly TRBD1 for D (5 bases). The length of the CDR3 is 13 residues. Between the trimmed V and J ends, which lost 1 base and 8 bases, there was a span of 11 bases. Germline V gene lookup returns CDR1 SNHLY and CDR2 FYNNEI.

The table lists this clone with a few counts. V usage is TRBV12-3 or TRBV12-4 and J usage is TRBJ1-2; D is ambiguous. Deletions cut 6 bases from V and 4 bases from J, with 12 bases between. The CDR3 runs to 13 residues. The CDR3 nucleotides are TGTGCCAGCAGCCAAGCTGGAGTCTATGGCTACACCTTC. It specifies CASSQAGVYGYTF.

The J gene is TRBJ1-4, the V gene TRBV15, with no clear D. Germline lookup yields CDR1 LNHNV and CDR2 YYDKDF (reference sequence). This CDR3 is built from 18 residues. V was trimmed by 0 bases and J by 0 bases, leaving 14 bases between them. The CDR3: CATSRDQEHPATNEKLFF. The CDR3 coding sequence is TGTGCCACCAGCAGAGATCAAGAACACCCTGCAACTAATGAAAAACTGTTTTTT.

The V call is TRBV7-9, the J call TRBJ1-6; TRBD1 agrees at 9 bases. Germline V gene lookup returns CDR1 SEHNR and CDR2 FQNEAQ (reference sequence). There are 18 residues in the CDR3. With V trimmed by 3 bases and J by 7 bases, 13 bases remained unmatched. Written as DNA, the CDR3 is TGTGCCAGCAGCTTTGAAGTGGTCGTTGGACAGGGGAATTCACCCCTCCACTTT. It specifies CASSFEVVVGQGNSPLHF.

In DNA, the CDR3 is TGTGCCAGCAGTTTTCGGGGGAACACTGAAGCTTTCTTT. Translated, it gives CASSFRGNTEAFF. V usage is TRBV27 and J usage is TRBJ1-1; no clear D gene. V was cut by 3 bases and J by 1 base, with 6 bases left in between. Germline V gene lookup returns CDR1 MNHEY and CDR2 SMNVEV (reference sequence). The CDR3 spans 13 residues.

The chain is built from TRBV24-1 and TRBJ1-5; a weak D match, TRBD1 (6 bases). With 3 bases removed from V and 4 bases from J, the gap between germline ends came to 12 bases. The CDR3 sequence is 15 residues long. Looked up from germline, CDR1 is KGHDR and CDR2 is SFDVKD. The CDR3 protein is CATSDARTVNQPQHF. The CDR3 nucleotides read TGTGCCACCAGTGATGCGAGGACAGTGAATCAGCCCCAGCATTTT.

The V gene is TRBV14, the J gene TRBJ2-7; 12 bases agree with TRBD2. The CDR3 contains 18 residues. The J segment lost 1 base and the V segment lost 3 bases, leaving 10 bases of the junction unmatched. Germline V gene data show CDR1 as SGHDN and CDR2 as FVKESK. Here the CDR3 reads CASSHLTSGSGESYEQYF. DNA of the CDR3: TGTGCCAGCAGCCACCTGACTAGCGGGAGTGGGGAATCCTACGAGCAGTACTTC.

The chain carries TRBV27 and TRBJ2-6; D remains unclear. The CDR3 covers 15 residues. Germline V lookup: CDR1 MNHEY, CDR2 SMNVEV (reference sequence). The germline V and J ends were trimmed by 6 bases and 0 bases, with 9 bases remaining between them. The DNA for the CDR3 is TGTGCCAGCAGCACAGTGAACTCTGGGGCCAACGTCCTGACTTTC. As protein: CASSTVNSGANVLTF.

The CDR3 loop reads CASSQERGGGQPQHF. Here the CDR3 DNA reads TGTGCCAGCAGCCAAGAAAGAGGGGGGGGACAGCCCCAGCATTTT. The V call is TRBV4-2, the J call TRBJ1-5; the D gene is possibly TRBD1 (6 bases). The CDR3 is 15 amino acids. CDR1 is LGHNA, CDR2 YNFKEQ, per germline. V shed 0 bases and J shed 7 bases, with 13 bases lying between them.

The sample holds one count of this clone. This sequence joins TRBV5-1 and TRBJ1-1; 12 bases map to TRBD1. The CDR3 is made up of 15 amino acids. With V trimmed by 4 bases and J by 4 bases, 5 bases remained unmatched. Germline V lookup: CDR1 SGHRS, CDR2 YFSETQ. Here the CDR3 DNA reads TGCGCCAGCAGCCGGGGACAGGGGGCTCGCACTGAAGCTTTCTTT. As protein: CASSRGQGARTEAFF.

This clone was picked up one time. V and J are TRBV28 and TRBJ1-5, with D possibly being TRBD1 (6 bases). Between the trimmed V and J ends, which lost 0 bases and 11 bases, there was a span of 14 bases. The CDR3 contains 14 residues. CDR1 and CDR2 from the germline V gene are MDHEN and SYDVKM. The CDR3 is CASSLWGAITSQHF. The CDR3 DNA is TGTGCCAGCAGTTTATGGGGGGCTATAACGTCCCAGCATTTT. The full variable domain, rest sourced from reference TRBV28 and TRBJ1-5, is DVKVTQSSRYLVKRTGEKVFLECVQDMDHENMFWYRQDPGLGLRLIYFSYDVKMKEKGDIPEGYSVSREKKERFSLILESASTNQTSMYLCASSLWGAITSQHFGDGTRLSIL.

The J gene is TRBJ1-4, the V gene TRBV9; maybe TRBD1 (5 bases). This CDR3 contains 14 residues. The V gene lost 0 bases and the J gene lost 6 bases, with 9 bases spanning the gap. The V gene's germline CDR1 is SGDLS and CDR2 YYNGEE. The CDR3, as DNA: TGTGCCAGCAGCGTAGGCAGGGAGGATGAAAAACTGTTTTTT. As protein: CASSVGREDEKLFF. Combining the CDR3 with reference TRBV9 and TRBJ1-4 gives the whole variable domain DSGVTQTPKHLITATGQRVTLRCSPRSGDLSVYWYQQSLDQGLQFLIQYYNGEERAKGNILERFSAQQFPDLHSELNLSSLELGDSALYFCASSVGREDEKLFFGSGTQLSVL.

CDR3 protein: CASKVPSLNNEQFF. CDR3 sequence (DNA): TGTGCCAGCAAAGTCCCTAGCCTCAACAATGAGCAGTTCTTC. The V call is TRBV2, the J call TRBJ2-1; the D gene is possibly TRBD2 (5 bases). The CDR3 has 14 residues. From germline, CDR1 is SNHLY and CDR2 FYNNEI. Trimming shortened V by 7 bases and J by 5 bases, and 15 bases separated the two germline ends.

DNA of the CDR3: TGTGCCAGCAGCAAAGCGGGAGGAAGCTCCTACGAGCAGTACTTC. It specifies CASSKAGGSSYEQYF. This sequence joins TRBV28 and TRBJ2-7, with 9 bases identical to TRBD2. CDR1 and CDR2 (germline): MDHEN, SYDVKM. The V gene end was trimmed by 6 bases and the J gene end by 0 bases; junction bases not matched to a gene: 6. CDR3 size: 15 residues.

This sequence joins TRBV7-2 and TRBJ2-1; D is possibly TRBD1 (6 bases). CDR1 and CDR2 (germline): SGHTA, FQGNSA. CDR3 length: 15 amino acids. The germline V and J ends were trimmed by 1 base and 5 bases, with 12 bases remaining between them. The CDR3 region is CASSLDVQGHNEQFF. The CDR3 DNA is TGTGCCAGCAGCTTAGACGTACAGGGCCACAATGAGCAGTTCTTC.